Included here is one TCR beta chain sequence, with context. Its antigen is currently unknown. This sample is drawn from a study of regulatory dendritic cells for organ transplantation. Turning to the study itself: Regulatory dendritic cells came from monocytes given vitamin D3 and IL-10. Day 6 dendritic cell cultures were stimulated with LPS. Overall study findings and caveats: Naive T cells showed high diversity, memory cells less, memory CD8+ least.

Sorted subsets were CFSE-labeled and cultured less than six days with allogeneic dendritic cells. The CDR3 covers 16 residues. Germline CDR1 is SGHAT and CDR2 is FQDESV (reference sequence). V was cut by 3 bases and J by 0 bases, with 9 bases left in between. Method: immunoSEQ multiplex PCR; TCRdb's copy keeps in-frame clones and lacks some. The table has some 11,000 clones, more than 75% seen once. The clonotype originates from a human donor in good health. J is TRBJ1-6 and V is TRBV11-1; the D is unclear. Sample: naive CD8+ T cells from blood cultured with regulatory dendritic cells. Indicated subset: CD45RA+ naive T cells. The CDR3 nucleotides are TGTGCCAGCAGCTTGCTCGGGAGCTCCTATAATTCACCCCTCCACTTT. It encodes CASSLLGSSYNSPLHF.